The clone carrying this T cell receptor beta chain was seen repeatedly, ten times or more. The data were obtained in a study of T-cell memory formation after mild COVID-19. The CDR3 loop spans 16 amino acids. Germline loops: CDR1 MGHRA, CDR2 YSYEKL. The trim removed 6 bases at V and 10 bases at J, leaving 13 bases unmatched. MiXCR, applied by TCRdb to the 5' RACE reads, yields one record per CDR3 protein. The data show around 310,000 distinct CDR3 sequences, about a sixth seen once. V and J are TRBV4-1 and TRBJ2-1, with 12 bases that match TRBD2. The TCR was taken from a man between 18 and 35 years old who had mild COVID-19 (a few samples of this study predate the infection). Cell type and time point are not known. Sequenced: PBMCs or a T cell subset sorted from them (not recorded which). DNA for the CDR3: TGCGCCAGCAGGCCTCTGACTAGCGGGGGCATCAAGGAGCAGTTCTTC. This sequence encodes CASRPLTSGGIKEQFF.